The present T cell receptor beta chain was sequenced within a study of blood T cell repertoires in COVID-19. At the level of the study: There were acute and convalescent COVID-19 samples, and they came from the United States, Italy and Spain.

The CDR3 is 16 amino acids. Germline V gene data show CDR1 as MNHNS and CDR2 as SASEGT. With 1 base clipped from V and 1 base from J, the junction kept 3 bases outside the gene matches. Libraries were prepared by immunoSEQ multiplex PCR; TCRdb keeps only in-frame clonotypes and omits some of them. The table lists roughly 200,000 clones, around 80% of them singletons. The material sequenced was peripheral blood. The clonotype was recovered from a man between 40 and 49 years old with active or convalescent COVID-19. The chain combines TRBV6-1 with TRBJ1-1; TRBD1 matches 10 bases. CDR3 protein: CASSEDRDRGNTEAFF. CDR3 coding DNA: TGTGCCAGCAGTGAAGACCGGGACAGGGGGAACACTGAAGCTTTCTTT.